This T cell receptor beta chain was captured in a study of T cell responses to AZD1222 COVID-19 vaccine (dated by TCRdb to about 2021). Notes on the research overall: Because spike-specific TCR depth and breadth did not differ between the two schedules, AZD1222 recipients who got a second dose at roughly 4 weeks were pooled with those who got a second dose at roughly 12 weeks. A total of about 250 trial participants underwent TCR sequencing, of whom 200 to 220 had received two doses of AZD1222 and approximately 25 had received two doses of the MenACWY control vaccine. Enrollment into the trials was organized by age into subgroups of 18-55, 56-69 and 70-plus years, and those subgroups contained approximately 160, 26 and 62 TCR-sequenced participants, respectively. What the research found in general, with its limitations: After two AZD1222 doses, both the breadth and the depth of spike-specific TCRs were significantly higher than at day 0 and than in MenACWY recipients. Vaccine-associated CD4 TCRs spanned the whole spike protein, with dominant responses in regions 160-218 and 743-854. Because no day 14 peak-response samples were available, the repertoires could be characterized only after the peak T cell response. Reportedly, close to half of the unique spike-specific TCRs recognized epitopes lying outside the regions that are mutated in the B.1.351 and B.1.1.7 variants. Participants were mostly white British and included more females than males, and it was suggested by the authors that clonal diversity may have been underestimated. Conclusions about previously exposed vaccinees were limited because only a handful of AZD1222 recipients were SARS-CoV-2 seropositive at baseline. In the small 56-69-year group, the increase in depth fell short of significance, most likely because of low power.

The CDR3 runs 13 residues from the cysteine to the phenylalanine. Left in the record is the CDR3 DNA by itself, 39 bases read in frame from the first base. Via the germline V gene, CDR1 is SQVTM and CDR2 ANQGSEA. Cut back by 5 bases and 1 base, the V and J ends lie 11 bases apart. The sample's time point label, in plain terms: baseline before first vaccination. Vaccinee samples came from UK trials COV001 and COV002, including a single-blind randomized controlled phase 2/3 trial of AZD1222 (ChAdOx1 nCoV-19) in healthy adults. For TCRbeta chain sequencing, PBMC samples from trial participants were taken at day 0 and at day 28 after the second dose. This clone has only a few counts. Its antigen target is currently unknown. The record has no base qualities; no much larger clone is one base away. The CDR3 regions of human TCRbeta chains were analyzed by immunosequencing. Regarding the original processing steps: Repertoire TCRs were checked for matches against a reference library of SARS-CoV-2-specific TCRs that had been generated using the MIRA antigen-specificity platform. Breadth was defined as the fraction of unique TCRs that were SARS-CoV-2-associated, and depth was defined as the fraction of total T cells that were SARS-CoV-2-associated. Using the MIRA data, every spike-specific TCR was mapped to the spike region that the TCR reacted to and assigned to either a CD4 or a CD8 class. Log10-transformed breadth and depth values were compared by one-way ANOVA with Sidak's multiple comparisons tests. Here the immuneACCESS table is served through TCRdb, limited to in-frame sequences with V and J called. Missing clones are a known gap in these copies; in checked studies unresolved V genes cover under half, and the rest lacks a known reason. V, J and clone size are taken as reported in that table, and D and trimming were inferred from the DNA itself. The sample data list around 160,000 clones, and 90% to 95% of these were observed just once. The biggest ten clones account for 1.9% of the sample.

The chain is made from TRBV29-1 and TRBJ1-1; perhaps TRBD1 is the D gene, with 5 bases matching. This TCR came from an adult in good health. The sequenced sample was peripheral blood, obtained on day 0 of AZD1222 vaccination. The CDR3 corresponds to CSVNQGENTEAFF. The DNA sequence is as follows: TGCAGCGTTAATCAGGGTGAGAACACTGAAGCTTTCTTT.